Each of the 21 T cell receptor beta chains below was sequenced from the same sample in a study of T-cell reconstitution after alpha-beta-depleted transplantation in children. During its preparation, the TCRbeta library received unique molecular identifiers. A single record per CDR3 protein comes from TCRdb applying MiXCR to the PCR reads. The table has 380,000 or so distinct CDR3 sequences, approximately 12% seen once. The starting material was PBMCs, obtained from the stem cell graft. The receptors were sampled from a human donor who donated a stem cell graft to a child with Fanconi anemia.

This clonotype was counted between two and nine times. J is TRBJ2-5 and V is TRBV6-2 or TRBV6-3, with D maybe TRBD1 (6 bases). The V and J ends lost 2 bases and 3 bases respectively, with 13 bases between them. The length of the CDR3 is 15 residues. Germline V lookup: CDR1 MNHEY, CDR2 SVGEGT. This CDR3 reads CASSYGQPAKETQYF. CDR3 coding DNA: TGTGCCAGCAGTTACGGACAGCCCGCTAAAGAGACCCAGTACTTC.

The rearrangement joins TRBV12-3 or TRBV12-4 to TRBJ2-1; D may be TRBD2 (5 bases). The CDR3 runs to 11 residues. V dropped 3 bases and J dropped 8 bases, with 5 bases sitting between them. DNA for the CDR3: TGTGCCAGCAGTTTTAGCGATGAGCAGTTCTTC. It specifies CASSFSDEQFF.

The chain combines TRBV4-3 with TRBJ1-3, with no clear D. CDR1 LGHNA and CDR2 YSLEER come from the germline V gene. The CDR3 loop spans 16 amino acids. Trimming pared 0 bases from V and 0 bases from J, leaving 9 bases between. In nucleotides, the CDR3 is TGCGCCAGCAGCCAAGATGTAAGTTACTCTGGAAACACCATATATTTT. Amino acid sequence: CASSQDVSYSGNTIYF.

This clonotype occurred a few times. The chain couples TRBV10-1 to TRBJ2-1; possible D gene TRBD1, 5 bases. CDR3 length equals 15 residues. V dropped 2 bases and J dropped 6 bases, with 14 bases sitting between them. The germline V gene encodes CDR1 WNHNN and CDR2 SYGVQD (reference sequence). This chain's CDR3 is CASSERAGWTNEQFF. The CDR3 DNA reads as TGCGCCAGCAGTGAGCGGGCAGGGTGGACCAATGAGCAGTTCTTC.

This clonotype was seen repeatedly, ten times or more. The V call is TRBV5-1, the J call TRBJ2-5, with 12 bases matching TRBD1. This CDR3 has 16 amino acids. The germline CDR1 and CDR2 sequences are SGHRS and YFSETQ. J was trimmed by 6 bases and V by 1 base; bases with no gene match: 7. CDR3 loop: CASSLTGTGGAKTQYF. CDR3 bases: TGCGCCAGCAGCTTGACCGGGACAGGGGGCGCAAAGACCCAGTACTTC. Looking up the rest from reference TRBV5-1 and TRBJ2-5 gives the full variable domain: KAGVTQTPRYLIKTRGQQVTLSCSPISGHRSVSWYQQTPGQGLQFLFEYFSETQRNKGNFPGRFSGRQFSNSRSEMNVSTLELGDSALYLCASSLTGTGGAKTQYFGPGTRLLVL.

This clonotype was seen a few times. The rearrangement uses TRBV20-1 and TRBJ2-3; 10 bases are shared with TRBD2. V shed 6 bases and J 0 bases; nucleotides not matched to a gene: 6. Germline loops: CDR1 DFQATT, CDR2 SNEGSKA (reference sequence). The CDR3 consists of 15 residues. CDR3 sequence reads: CSANIAGGSTDTQYF. CDR3 DNA sequence: TGCAGTGCAAACATAGCGGGGGGAAGCACAGATACGCAGTATTTT.

The J gene is TRBJ1-2, the V gene TRBV7-6; 7 bases align to TRBD1. V lost 2 bases to trimming and J lost 7 bases; unmatched junction nucleotides: 10. Germline lookup yields CDR1 SGHVS and CDR2 FNYEAQ. CDR3 length: 15 residues. The chain's CDR3 is CASSLNLGTEGGYTF. Here the CDR3 DNA reads TGTGCCAGCAGCTTAAACCTCGGGACAGAGGGTGGCTACACCTTC.

This clonotype is medium-sized (0.01 to 0.1%). This sequence joins TRBV7-7 and TRBJ1-1; unclear D gene. Germline values: CDR1 SSHAT, CDR2 FNYEAQ (reference sequence). V was trimmed by 1 base and J by 2 bases, leaving 5 bases between them. The CDR3 consists of 13 residues. The CDR3 loop reads CASSLDVNTEAFF. The CDR3 region has the DNA TGTGCCAGCAGCTTAGACGTAAACACTGAAGCTTTCTTT. Combining the CDR3 with reference TRBV7-7 and TRBJ1-1 gives the whole variable domain GAGVSQSPRYKVTKRGQDVTLRCDPISSHATLYWYQQALGQGPEFLTYFNYEAQPDKSGLPSDRFSAERPEGSISTLTIQRTEQRDSAMYRCASSLDVNTEAFFGQGTRLTVV.

This clonotype was picked up a small number of times. The chain uses TRBV2 and TRBJ1-4; D is possibly TRBD1 (6 bases). The V end lost 6 bases, the J end lost 8 bases, and 10 bases lay between the germline ends. This CDR3 region has 12 residues. Germline V gene data show CDR1 as SNHLY and CDR2 as FYNNEI. The CDR3 coding sequence is TGTGCCAGCAGGGGACACTTAGAAAAACTGTTTTTT. This codes for CASRGHLEKLFF.

This clonotype was seen repeatedly, ten times or more. The DNA of the CDR3 is TGTGCCAGCGGGGGGGGTCTCTCCGGGGAGCTGTTTTTT. This encodes CASGGGLSGELFF. V gene TRBV5-5 combines with J gene TRBJ2-2; 7 nucleotides agree with TRBD2. This CDR3 has 13 residues. With V trimmed by 7 bases and J by 6 bases, 6 bases remained unmatched. Germline V gene sequence: CDR1 SGHKS, CDR2 YYEKEE (reference sequence).

This clonotype was seen repeatedly, ten times or more. The chain couples TRBV6-2 or TRBV6-3 to TRBJ2-1; 8 bases line up with TRBD2. Trimming cost V 4 bases and J 0 bases; bases outside gene matches: 14. This CDR3 is 19 amino acids long. CDR1 and CDR2 (germline): MNHEY, SVGEGT. CDR3 nucleotide sequence: TGTGCCAGCAGTTTCAGGAAAGACGGGGGGGGCAGCTCCTACAATGAGCAGTTCTTC. This codes for CASSFRKDGGGSSYNEQFF.

This clonotype was seen a few times. V is TRBV20-1 and J is TRBJ2-4; D unclear. Germline values: CDR1 DFQATT, CDR2 SNEGSKA (reference sequence). V lost 2 bases to trimming and J lost 0 bases, with 5 bases between them. The CDR3 loop spans 13 amino acids. The CDR3, as DNA: TGCAGTGCTAGACTGGGAGCCAAAAACATTCAGTACTTC. It yields the protein CSARLGAKNIQYF.

This clonotype was recorded at least ten times. The chain links TRBV20-1 to TRBJ1-4; D is perhaps TRBD1 (5 bases). The germline V and J ends were trimmed by 1 base and 3 bases, with 6 bases remaining between them. The CDR3 length is 13 residues. CDR1 is DFQATT, CDR2 SNEGSKA, per germline (reference sequence). The CDR3 coding sequence is TGCAGTGCTAGAGGGGACCCTAATGAAAAACTGTTTTTT. The encoded protein is CSARGDPNEKLFF.

This clonotype was observed at least ten times. The rearrangement links TRBV28 to TRBJ1-3, with unresolved D. Germline V gene lookup returns CDR1 MDHEN and CDR2 SYDVKM. V lost 2 bases, J lost 0 bases, and 8 bases lay in between. The CDR3 is 15 residues long. The CDR3 sequence is CASSLQPSSGNTIYF. CDR3 coding DNA: TGTGCCAGCAGTTTACAGCCCAGCTCTGGAAACACCATATATTTT.

The genes are TRBV20-1 and TRBJ1-5; D gene uncertain. V dropped 6 bases and J dropped 0 bases, with 6 bases sitting between them. The CDR3 totals 12 residues. From germline, CDR1 is DFQATT and CDR2 SNEGSKA (reference sequence). CDR3 region: CSAWDSNQPQHF. The CDR3, as DNA: TGCAGTGCCTGGGATAGCAATCAGCCCCAGCATTTT.

This clonotype showed up just a few times. The V call is TRBV18, the J call TRBJ1-2, with D unresolved. The length of the CDR3 is 16 residues. V lost 0 bases to trimming and J lost 6 bases, with 17 bases between them. Germline CDR1 and CDR2: KGHSH and LQKENI. CDR3 loop: CASSPPTGGKRDGYTF. CDR3 nucleotide sequence: TGTGCCAGCTCACCACCAACGGGCGGGAAGAGGGATGGCTACACCTTC.

This clonotype was counted at least ten times. The CDR3 DNA reads TGTGCCAGCAGCTTACGGCACGGCACAGATACGCAGTATTTT. This translates into CASSLRHGTDTQYF. The rearrangement joins TRBV7-2 to TRBJ2-3; D is uncertain. V was shortened by 2 bases and J by 1 base, with 7 bases between the two germline ends. Germline V CDR1 and CDR2: SGHTA, FQGNSA. The CDR3 totals 14 residues.

The chain combines TRBV5-6 with TRBJ2-1, with a possible D match to TRBD1 (6 bases). CDR3 length equals 15 residues. Between the trimmed V and J ends, which lost 5 bases and 5 bases, there was a span of 17 bases. Germline V CDR1 and CDR2: SGHDT, YYEEEE. The CDR3 loop is CASSILDRVNNEQFF. The CDR3 DNA reads TGTGCCAGCAGTATTCTGGACAGAGTCAACAATGAGCAGTTCTTC.

The chain links TRBV7-3 to TRBJ1-5, with 9 positions matching TRBD1. CDR3 length equals 17 residues. CDR1 and CDR2 (germline): SGHTA, FQGTGA. Trimming removed 0 bases from V and 2 bases from J; junction bases left unmatched: 5. The CDR3 coding sequence is TGTGCCAGCAGCTTAACCTTTAGGGACAGGGGCAATCAGCCCCAGCATTTT. Residues: CASSLTFRDRGNQPQHF.

The CDR3 loop reads CSAEDRSSQETQYF. Here the CDR3 DNA reads TGCAGTGCCGAGGACAGATCTTCCCAAGAGACCCAGTACTTC. This sequence joins TRBV20-1 and TRBJ2-5, with D possibly matching TRBD1 (6 bases). The V gene lost 6 bases and the J gene lost 1 base, with 15 bases spanning the gap. The CDR3 length is 14 residues. Germline V gives CDR1 DFQATT, CDR2 SNEGSKA (reference sequence).

The chain is built from TRBV6-2 or TRBV6-3 and TRBJ1-2; D remains unclear. The CDR3 consists of 14 residues. Germline CDR1 is MNHEY and CDR2 is SVGEGT. The V end was cut by 4 bases, the J end by 8 bases, with 17 bases between. The CDR3 DNA reads TGTGCCAGCAGTTTCCTCATCGGGGTCGCCGGCTACACCTTC. This gives the protein CASSFLIGVAGYTF.